This T cell receptor beta chain was found in a study of T cells in Graves' hyperthyroidism and ophthalmopathy. At the level of the study: Peripheral blood samples were taken at initial diagnosis, prior to any treatment.

The definition of stable Graves' hyperthyroidism was no ophthalmopathy progression within 18 months. What was amplified from RNA transcripts were TCR beta CDR3 regions. TCR CDR3 underwent first-round RT-PCR with the HTBI primer set. TCRdb analysed the multiplex PCR reads with MiXCR anew, one entry per CDR3 protein. This sample has under 400,000 distinct CDR3 sequences, with 18% found just once. Many counts were recorded for this clonotype. What it binds is unknown. Points from the study as a whole: The model's output predicted ophthalmopathy at a median of roughly 6.9 months prior to onset.

The sequenced sample consisted of blood. This sequence was found in a woman between 50 and 59 years old with Graves' hyperthyroidism.

The CDR3 DNA reads as TGTGCCAGCAGTTTCGGGAGCAACGAGCAGTACTTC. Translated, it gives CASSFGSNEQYF. The chain carries TRBV28 and TRBJ2-7, with D tentatively TRBD2 (6 bases). The CDR3 sequence is 12 residues long. The germline CDR1 and CDR2 sequences are MDHEN and SYDVKM. Between the trimmed V and J ends, which lost 3 bases and 5 bases, there was a span of 8 bases.